This entry lists 14 T cell receptor beta chains sequenced from one sample in a study of T cell responses to AZD1222 COVID-19 vaccine. The data were produced by immunoSEQ multiplex PCR, yet TCRdb's version contains in-frame clones alone and is incomplete. Found here are some 140,000 clones, more than 80% of them singletons; the top ten hold 4.1%. Specimen: peripheral blood, collected on day 0 of AZD1222 vaccination. These receptors were collected from an adult in good health.

This rearrangement joins TRBV6-6 to TRBJ2-7; TRBD2 matches at 9 bases. The CDR3 runs 15 residues. The ends lost 6 bases at V and 3 bases at J; junction bases unmatched: 9. The V gene's germline CDR1 is MNHNY and CDR2 SVGAGI (reference sequence). In nucleotides, the CDR3 is TGTGCCAGCAGGTCCAGCGGGGGGCCAGGCTACGAGCAGTACTTC. This gives the protein CASRSSGGPGYEQYF.

The chain combines TRBV14 with TRBJ1-1, with D perhaps matching TRBD1 (6 bases). The CDR3 consists of 13 residues. The germline V gene encodes CDR1 SGHDN and CDR2 FVKESK. With 4 bases removed from V and 0 bases from J, the gap between germline ends came to 6 bases. The CDR3 DNA reads as TGTGCCAGCAGCCGACAGGTGAACACTGAAGCTTTCTTT. Translating it yields CASSRQVNTEAFF.

The chain has TRBV5-6 and TRBJ1-6; TRBD1 agrees at 8 bases. The CDR3 sequence is 16 residues long. The V gene end was trimmed by 0 bases and the J gene end by 9 bases; junction bases not matched to a gene: 8. In germline, CDR1 is SGHDT, CDR2 YYEEEE. As DNA, the CDR3 is TGTGCCAGCAGCTTGGGTTTCGGACAGGGAAGTTCACCCCTCCACTTT. It yields the protein CASSLGFGQGSSPLHF. The variable domain in full, completed from reference TRBV5-6 and TRBJ1-6, reads DAGVTQSPTHLIKTRGQQVTLRCSPKSGHDTVSWYQQALGQGPQFIFQYYEEEERQRGNFPDRFSGHQFPNYSSELNVNALLLGDSALYLCASSLGFGQGSSPLHFGNGTRLTVT.

This chain uses TRBV7-9 with TRBJ2-7, with D possibly matching TRBD2 (5 bases). The CDR3 sequence is 15 residues long. Germline V gene sequence: CDR1 SEHNR, CDR2 FQNEAQ (reference sequence). Trimming removed 1 base at V and 2 bases at J, with 12 bases between. The CDR3 coding sequence is TGTGCCAGCAGCTTAGTTAATGCGGGCACCTACGAGCAGTACTTC. This sequence encodes CASSLVNAGTYEQYF.

The rearrangement joins TRBV11-2 to TRBJ1-3; D unresolved. The V gene lost 3 bases and the J gene lost 0 bases, with 9 bases spanning the gap. CDR3 length: 15 amino acids. The germline V gene has CDR1 SGHAT and CDR2 FQNNGV. The CDR3 DNA reads as TGTGCCAGCAGCTTTCTGCAGAACTCTGGAAACACCATATATTTT. This gives the protein CASSFLQNSGNTIYF.

The chain carries TRBV9 and TRBJ2-1; TRBD2 agrees at 10 bases. V gave up 3 bases and J gave up 4 bases; unmatched junction bases: 4. This CDR3 region has 15 residues. The germline V gene encodes CDR1 SGDLS and CDR2 YYNGEE. This chain's CDR3 is CASSDERGGYNEQFF. In DNA, the CDR3 is TGTGCCAGCAGCGACGAGCGGGGGGGATACAATGAGCAGTTCTTC.

The chain recombines TRBV10-3 with TRBJ1-2, with a possible D match to TRBD1 (5 bases). Deletions cut 11 bases from V and 2 bases from J, with 15 bases between. CDR3 size: 13 residues. Germline V gene lookup returns CDR1 ENHRY and CDR2 SYGVKD. In DNA, the CDR3 is TGTGCCGTCCCTAGAGAGGGGAACTATGGCTACACCTTC. Protein sequence: CAVPREGNYGYTF.

The chain recombines TRBV4-1 with TRBJ1-2; no clear D. Germline V CDR1 and CDR2: MGHRA, YSYEKL. Deletions cut 1 base from V and 3 bases from J, with 6 bases between. CDR3 length equals 13 residues. CDR3 protein: CASSQGTYYGYTF. The CDR3 coding sequence is TGCGCCAGCAGCCAAGGCACGTACTATGGCTACACCTTC.

J is TRBJ1-1 and V is TRBV28; TRBD1 aligns across 11 bases. The CDR3 extends over 16 amino acids. With 6 bases clipped from V and 5 bases from J, the junction kept 11 bases outside the gene matches. The germline V gene has CDR1 MDHEN and CDR2 SYDVKM. The CDR3 loop reads CASSETRGTGGTEAFF. The CDR3 DNA follows: TGTGCCAGCAGCGAAACGAGGGGGACAGGGGGAACTGAAGCTTTCTTT.

The rearrangement joins TRBV4-1 to TRBJ1-2; no firm D call. This CDR3 spans 16 amino acids. V was trimmed by 0 bases and J by 4 bases, leaving 15 bases between them. Germline V gene sequence: CDR1 MGHRA, CDR2 YSYEKL. CDR3: CASSQDEVIVGYGYTF. CDR3 sequence (DNA): TGCGCCAGCAGCCAAGATGAAGTGATTGTAGGCTATGGCTACACCTTC.

The rearrangement uses TRBV28 and TRBJ1-2; TRBD1 might be the D (6 bases). CDR3 length: 15 residues. CDR1 MDHEN and CDR2 SYDVKM come from the germline V gene. With 6 bases removed from V and 7 bases from J, the gap between germline ends came to 21 bases. The CDR3 DNA reads TGTGCCAGCAGCCGGCAGCGGGGGCATTCCTCTGGCTACACCTTC. Translating gives CASSRQRGHSSGYTF.

This clone was observed once. The genes are TRBV29-1 and TRBJ1-3; unclear D gene. V was trimmed by 0 bases and J by 3 bases, leaving 3 bases between them. Germline V gives CDR1 SQVTM, CDR2 ANQGSEA. The CDR3 sequence is 12 residues long. CDR3 region: CSVEDGGNTIYF. The CDR3 bases are TGCAGCGTTGAAGATGGTGGAAACACCATATATTTT.

This chain uses TRBV7-9 with TRBJ2-3, with TRBD2 matching 8 bases. V was pared by 5 bases and J by 8 bases, with 18 bases of the junction left unmatched. The CDR3 length is 17 residues. The germline gives CDR1 SEHNR, CDR2 FQNEAQ (reference sequence). As DNA, the CDR3 is TGTGCCAGCAGCCCGCTACTAGCGGTCGATCTCATTGGTACGCAGTATTTT. Its translation: CASSPLLAVDLIGTQYF. Variable domain in full (rest from reference TRBV7-9 and TRBJ2-3): DTGVSQNPRHKITKRGQNVTFRCDPISEHNRLYWYRQTLGQGPEFLTYFQNEAQLEKSRLLSDRFSAERPKGSFSTLEIQRTEQGDSAMYLCASSPLLAVDLIGTQYFGPGTRLTVL.

The rearrangement links TRBV18 to TRBJ1-1, with D perhaps TRBD1 (6 bases). This CDR3 region has 14 residues. Trimming removed 1 base at V and 10 bases at J, with 16 bases between. Germline assignment: CDR1 KGHSH and CDR2 LQKENI. CDR3 in DNA: TGTGCCAGCTCACCACTCAAAAATCAGGGGACAGCTTTCTTT. Amino acids: CASSPLKNQGTAFF. The variable domain in full, completed from reference TRBV18 and TRBJ1-1, reads NAGVMQNPRHLVRRRGQEARLRCSPMKGHSHVYWYRQLPEEGLKFMVYLQKENIIDESGMPKERFSAEFPKEGPSILRIQQVVRGDSAAYFCASSPLKNQGTAFFGQGTRLTVV.